Listed below are T cell receptor beta chains from one sample, sequenced in a study of T cell responses to AZD1222 COVID-19 vaccine. Data came from immunoSEQ multiplex PCR; TCRdb stores just in-frame clones and leaves some out. This sample has about 150,000 clones, with about 88% found just once. Source: peripheral blood, taken on day 0 of AZD1222 vaccination. The receptors here all came from an adult in good health. Each CDR3 is given with its conserved first and last residue. Each record gives: clone size, V gene, D gene, J gene, CDR3 DNA, CDR3 protein. D genes are given only for firm matches. The size of a clone is reported for some rows only, either as once, few or many, or as a class for expanded clones.

abundance: -
v_gene: TRBV7-9
d_gene: -
j_gene: TRBJ2-4
CDR3nt: TGTGCCAGCAGCTGGGCAACGGCGGCCAAAAACATTCAGTACTTC
CDR3aa: CASSWATAAKNIQYF

abundance: -
v_gene: TRBV11-3
d_gene: -
j_gene: TRBJ2-1
CDR3nt: TGTGCCAGCAGCTTAGGTGGGACCCTCTACAATGAGCAGTTCTTC
CDR3aa: CASSLGGTLYNEQFF

abundance: -
v_gene: TRBV19
d_gene: TRBD2
j_gene: TRBJ2-1
CDR3nt: TGTGCCAGTAGTATTTTATTAGCGGGAGGTAGTAATGAGCAGTTCTTC
CDR3aa: CASSILLAGGSNEQFF

abundance: -
v_gene: TRBV24-1
d_gene: -
j_gene: TRBJ2-3
CDR3nt: TGTGCCACCAGTGACTGGGACAAGAACACAGATACGCAGTATTTT
CDR3aa: CATSDWDKNTDTQYF

abundance: once
v_gene: TRBV6-5
d_gene: TRBD1
j_gene: TRBJ1-6
CDR3nt: TGTGCCAGCAGTCCACAGGGGACAACGGTATCACCCCTCCACTTT
CDR3aa: CASSPQGTTVSPLHF

abundance: -
v_gene: TRBV28
d_gene: -
j_gene: TRBJ2-2
CDR3nt: TGTGCCAGCAGTTTGGGGGGCGTCACCGGGGAGCTGTTTTTT
CDR3aa: CASSLGGVTGELFF

abundance: -
v_gene: TRBV15
d_gene: TRBD2
j_gene: TRBJ2-7
CDR3nt: TGTGCCACCAGCCGGGAATGGACTAGCGGGAGCTACGAGCAGTACTTC
CDR3aa: CATSREWTSGSYEQYF

abundance: -
v_gene: TRBV28
d_gene: -
j_gene: TRBJ2-7
CDR3nt: TGTGCCAGCAGTCCGGGCCCCCCCAACGAGCAGTACTTC
CDR3aa: CASSPGPPNEQYF

abundance: -
v_gene: TRBV12-3/TRBV12-4
d_gene: -
j_gene: TRBJ2-5
CDR3nt: TGTGCCAGCAGTTTTGAAGAAGAGACCCAGTACTTC
CDR3aa: CASSFEEETQYF

abundance: -
v_gene: TRBV7-3
d_gene: -
j_gene: TRBJ1-1
CDR3nt: TGTGCCAGCAGCTTAAAGAAGGTCGGGACTGAAGCTTTCTTT
CDR3aa: CASSLKKVGTEAFF

abundance: -
v_gene: TRBV10-3
d_gene: -
j_gene: TRBJ2-3
CDR3nt: TGTGCCATCAGTGGTCGTTTTCTTAGCACAGATACGCAGTATTTT
CDR3aa: CAISGRFLSTDTQYF